These T cell receptor beta chains were read from a single sample in a study of blood T cell repertoires in COVID-19. Generated by immunoSEQ multiplex PCR, the TCRdb table keeps only in-frame clones and is missing some. The sample holds some 170,000 clones, over 80% seen once. Sequenced sample: peripheral blood. The source is a woman in her forties with COVID-19, enrolled during active disease. Both conserved end residues are part of each CDR3. Fields, in order: V gene, clone size, J gene, D gene, CDR3 DNA, CDR3 protein. A D gene is named only where the DNA matches it firmly. Size values are once, few and many counts, or a class for expanded clones, and some rows have none.

>TRBV11-2|once|TRBJ2-1|TRBD2
TGTGCCAGCAGCTTTATGCCGAGCGGGAGTCTTGATGAGCAGTTCTTC
CASSFMPSGSLDEQFF
>TRBV3-1/TRBV3-2|few|TRBJ1-3|NA
TGTGCCAGCAGCTCATCATCAGGGTTTGGTGGAAACACCATATATTTT
CASSSSSGFGGNTIYF
>TRBV27|NA|TRBJ1-4|TRBD1
TGTGCCAGCAGTTTAGAGAGGGGACAGGGGGGCCGTGATGAAAAACTGTTTTTT
CASSLERGQGGRDEKLFF
>TRBV3-1/TRBV3-2|NA|TRBJ1-5|NA
TGTGCCAGCAGCCGGGGGGGCGATCAGCCCCAGCATTTT
CASSRGGDQPQHF
>TRBV27|NA|TRBJ1-5|TRBD1
TGTGCCAGTACGACAGGGTGGAATCAGCCCCAGCATTTT
CASTTGWNQPQHF
>TRBV18|NA|TRBJ2-3|TRBD2
TGTGCCAGCTCACCATCGGCGGGGGACACAGATACGCAGTATTTT
CASSPSAGDTDTQYF
>TRBV19|NA|TRBJ1-2|NA
TGTGCCAGTAGTACCCCATTCCGAGCTAACTATGGCTACACCTTC
CASSTPFRANYGYTF
>TRBV18|NA|TRBJ2-1|NA
TGTGCCAGCTCTCCCATGGGCGGGACCAACAATGAGCAGTTCTTC
CASSPMGGTNNEQFF
>TRBV4-1|NA|TRBJ2-1|TRBD1
TGCGCCAGCAGCCAAGGGGGACAGGGGATCTACAATGAGCAGTTCTTC
CASSQGGQGIYNEQFF
>TRBV13|NA|TRBJ1-2|NA
TGTGCCAGCAGCTTAGGATCGGATGGCTACACCTTC
CASSLGSDGYTF
>TRBV7-3|once|TRBJ1-5|NA
TGTGCCAGCAGCTTAGGCGGTGATCAGCCCCAGCATTTT
CASSLGGDQPQHF
>TRBV7-6|few|TRBJ1-4|TRBD1
TGTGCCAGCAGCCCAACCCCGGGACAGGGAGGAGGTGAAAAACTGTTTTTT
CASSPTPGQGGGEKLFF
>TRBV5-4|few|TRBJ1-2|NA
TGTGCCAGCAGCATACAACACAGGACCGTCTATGGCTACACCTTC
CASSIQHRTVYGYTF
>TRBV2|NA|TRBJ2-2|NA
TGTGCCAGCAGTGAAAAGAAGTTAGCTACCGGGGAGCTGTTTTTT
CASSEKKLATGELFF
>TRBV5-6|NA|TRBJ1-2|NA
TGTGCCAGCAGCTTGAGAGGAGGGGCTAAAGAAAGATTTAACTATGGCTACACCTTC
CASSLRGGAKERFNYGYTF
>TRBV5-6|NA|TRBJ1-3|NA
TGTGCCAGCAGCTTGGGTGCAGGGGCTGGAAACACCATATATTTT
CASSLGAGAGNTIYF
>TRBV3-1/TRBV3-2|NA|TRBJ2-5|NA
TGTGCCAGCAGCCAAGAAAGGGGAGAGACCCAGTACTTC
CASSQERGETQYF
>TRBV6-6|NA|TRBJ2-1|NA
TGTGCCAGCAGACGACCCCGTAAGGACAGCACCTACAATGAGCAGTTCTTC
CASRRPRKDSTYNEQFF
>TRBV11-2|NA|TRBJ1-2|NA
TGTGCCAGCAGCCTAGCCGGGACACCAAACTATGGCTACACCTTC
CASSLAGTPNYGYTF
>TRBV27|NA|TRBJ1-1|TRBD1
TGTGCCAGTGAGGACAGGGTATCCAAGGAAGCTTTCTTT
CASEDRVSKEAFF
>TRBV28|NA|TRBJ2-1|NA
TGTGCCAGCCGGGGATTTTCGAGCTCCTACAATGAGCAGTTCTTC
CASRGFSSSYNEQFF
>TRBV5-1|once|TRBJ2-7|NA
TGCGCCAGCAGCTTACAGGACCTCCACGAGCAGTACTTC
CASSLQDLHEQYF
>TRBV7-9|NA|TRBJ1-2|NA
TGTGCCAGCAGCTTAGTCGATCGGGAAGTGTATGGCTACACCTTC
CASSLVDREVYGYTF
>TRBV9|NA|TRBJ2-5|NA
TGTGCCAGCAGCGTAGCGGCCGCGGTGAGAGAGACCCAGTACTTC
CASSVAAAVRETQYF